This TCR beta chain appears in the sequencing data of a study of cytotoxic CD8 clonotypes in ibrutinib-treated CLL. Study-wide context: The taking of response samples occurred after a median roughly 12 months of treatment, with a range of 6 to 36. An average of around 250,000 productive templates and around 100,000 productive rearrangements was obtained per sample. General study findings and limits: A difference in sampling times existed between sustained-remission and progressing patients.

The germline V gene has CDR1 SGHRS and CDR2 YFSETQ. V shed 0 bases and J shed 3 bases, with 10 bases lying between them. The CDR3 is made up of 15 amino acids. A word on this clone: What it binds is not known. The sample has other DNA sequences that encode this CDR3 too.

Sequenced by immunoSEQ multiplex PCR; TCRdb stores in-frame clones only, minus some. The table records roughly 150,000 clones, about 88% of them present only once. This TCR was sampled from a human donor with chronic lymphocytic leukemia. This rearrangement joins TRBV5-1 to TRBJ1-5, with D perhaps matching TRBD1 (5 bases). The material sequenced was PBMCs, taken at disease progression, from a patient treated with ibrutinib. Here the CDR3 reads CASSLGGRINQPQHF. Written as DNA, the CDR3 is TGCGCCAGCAGCTTGGGGGGACGGATCAATCAGCCCCAGCATTTT.